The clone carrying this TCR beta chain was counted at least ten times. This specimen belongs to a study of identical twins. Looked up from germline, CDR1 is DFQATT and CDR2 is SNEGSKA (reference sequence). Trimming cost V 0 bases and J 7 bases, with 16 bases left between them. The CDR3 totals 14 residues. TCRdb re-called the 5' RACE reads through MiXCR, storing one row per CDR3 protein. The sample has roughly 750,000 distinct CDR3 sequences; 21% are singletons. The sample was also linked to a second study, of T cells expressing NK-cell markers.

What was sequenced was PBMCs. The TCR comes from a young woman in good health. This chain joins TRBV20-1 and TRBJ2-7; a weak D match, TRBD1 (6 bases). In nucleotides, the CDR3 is TGCAGTGCTAGAGACCTTTACAGGGTGAGGGAGCAGTACTTC. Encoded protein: CSARDLYRVREQYF.